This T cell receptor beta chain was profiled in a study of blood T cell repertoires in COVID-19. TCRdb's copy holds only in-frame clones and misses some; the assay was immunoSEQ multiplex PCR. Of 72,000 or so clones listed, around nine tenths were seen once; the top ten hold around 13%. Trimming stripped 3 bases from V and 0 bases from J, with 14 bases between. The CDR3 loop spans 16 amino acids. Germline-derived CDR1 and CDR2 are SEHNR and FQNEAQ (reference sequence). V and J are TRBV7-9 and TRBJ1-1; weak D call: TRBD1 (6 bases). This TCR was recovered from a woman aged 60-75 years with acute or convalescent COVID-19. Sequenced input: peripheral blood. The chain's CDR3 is CASSLAAGVVNTEAFF. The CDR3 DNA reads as TGTGCCAGCAGCTTGGCGGCAGGGGTTGTGAACACTGAAGCTTTCTTT.